One T cell receptor (beta chain) is described in this entry. This clone was detected once. Its specific antigen is unknown. The input lacks base qualities; no much larger clone sits a single base away. The sample is drawn from a study of shared clonotypes between healthy human individuals (dated by TCRdb to 2020 to 2021). Regarding the complete study: A couple of women and a few men aged 18 to 49 years were included in the cohort. Libraries were prepared and TCR repertoires were sequenced by different laboratories using diverse techniques, in order to increase sequencing depth and limit assay-specific biases. Per donor, leukapheresis produced somewhere between about 0.94 and 9.5 billion PBMCs. To estimate repertoire size and how much clonotypes are shared between individuals, the study performed deep sequencing of blood TCR repertoires from roughly five healthy adults. For each donor, CD4 naive and CD4 memory were each run on three plates, CD8 naive on two plates, and CD8 memory on one plate.

The paper's findings and limits, for the study overall: Even with the large sequencing depth, rarefaction of the sorted-subset datasets indicated that sequencing was incomplete. Based on pairwise subsampling, the degree of clonotype sharing among donors was expected to be affected by sequencing depth. Because the study included only a small number of donors, the genetic and exposure-history diversity represented was limited. Sampling was restricted to blood, and TCR repertoires in tissues likely differ from the TCR repertoires found in blood. Sharing across several donors was observed for roughly 5.4% of naive CD4, less than 4% of naive CD8, over 2% of memory CD4, and about 0.38% of memory CD8 clonotypes. Clonotypes shared by all four sorted-subset donors showed higher generation probabilities than non-shared clonotypes. Naive subsets generally had larger estimated clonotype richness than memory subsets did.

The junction shows trimming of 4 bases on V and 5 bases on J, plus 14 bases between the germline ends. The cysteine opens and the phenylalanine closes a CDR3 of 14 amino acids. Only the CDR3 portion is preserved as DNA: 42 bases, with reading frame beginning at the first base. The germline V gene sets CDR1 to MNHEY and CDR2 to SVGAGI. TCR CDR3 regions were amplified from genomic DNA by multiplex PCR using the deep immunoSEQ assay. Extracted genomic DNA from each cell subset was distributed evenly across all wells of several immunoSEQ 96-well plates, and each plate was treated as a replicate. Each replicate PCR for sorted subsets received 200 ng genomic DNA, equal to 28,000 or so T cell genomes. Purified libraries were quantified with a Qubit 3.0 fluorometer, sized on a Bioanalyzer 2100, and re-quantified with the KAPA Library Quantification kit. Every immunoSEQ 96-well plate was sequenced on a dedicated single-read 150-cycle Illumina NextSeq 550 flow cell. Regarding the original processing steps: The immunoSEQ output contained only junctional sequences without quality scores, so filtering could not match that applied to full-length reads. To assign V/J genes and CDR3, sequences were annotated using PyIR, a Python wrapper for IgBLAST v1.9, with IMGT germline references. Reads were filtered out if the reads had weak V/J assignments (E-value above 1e-6), no CDR3, stop codons, out-of-frame junctions, or ambiguous translated residues. V3J clonotypes were defined as sequences sharing an identical inferred V gene, J gene, and CDR3 amino acid sequence. Percentage overlap between repertoires was calculated by dividing the number of shared unique clonotypes by the size of the smaller repertoire. Repertoire richness was assessed with RTK rarefaction, the Chao1 estimator, and Recon v2.1 estimates of unobserved clonotypes. Generation probabilities for all TCRbeta clonotypes obtained by the gDNA method from several donors were computed using OLGA. TCRdb's version of the immuneACCESS table is confined to in-frame rearrangements and falls short of the full clone set. An unresolved V gene accounts for under half of the shortfall where checked; the remainder is of unknown origin. D and trimming were read from the DNA, whereas the V and J calls and clone size are those reported in that table. In all, the sample holds about 1.5 million clones, and approximately 98% of those were seen once. The ten largest clones capture around 0.47% of the sample.

Donors were healthy HIV-negative adults with no recently reported acute infections or vaccinations. Every donor was a Caucasian adult living in Nashville, Tennessee, USA. CD4+ T cells were enriched through magnetic negative selection, after which naive cells were positively selected on CD45RA and the remaining negative fraction served as the memory subset. Blood was collected by leukapheresis, and PBMCs were isolated by Ficoll-Histopaque density gradient centrifugation and then cryopreserved in liquid nitrogen vapor phase. Analytical flow cytometry was used to check the purity and quantity of each magnetically sorted T cell population. From each sorted fraction, genomic DNA was isolated and quantified by UV absorbance on a Nanodrop 2000c.

The sequencing sample was made of naive CD4+ T cells sorted from blood. According to the study, the label for this sample's cell subset or site signals: CD45RA+ positively selected. The rearrangement combines TRBV6-5 with TRBJ1-1; no D gene can be assigned with confidence. This TCR was sampled from a young man in good health. Here is the DNA: TGTGCCAGCAGTTCCTGGCTGGGAGGAACTGAAGCTTTCTTT. It is translated as CASSSWLGGTEAFF.